A selection of T cell receptor beta chains follows, all from one sample in a study of T-cell reconstitution after alpha-beta-depleted transplantation in children. One entry per CDR3 protein results from TCRdb running MiXCR on the PCR reads. The sample lists around 71,000 distinct CDR3 sequences; around 6.6% were seen once. The source was PBMCs from the stem cell graft donor, collected from the stem cell graft. These receptors were collected from a human donor who donated a stem cell graft to a child with acute lymphoblastic leukemia. Each CDR3 is given with its conserved first and last residue. D genes are given only for firm matches. The size field is filled for only some rows; it gives once, few, many or a size class.

>.|TRBV5-1|many|TRBJ2-2
CASSLGQTTNTGELFF
TGCGCCAGCAGCTTGGGACAGACCACCAACACCGGGGAGCTGTTTTTT
>.|TRBV20-1|few|TRBJ2-1
CSARGLDNEQFF
TGCAGTGCTAGAGGACTCGACAATGAGCAGTTCTTC
>TRBD1|TRBV12-3/TRBV12-4|many|TRBJ2-2
CASSFGTGITGELFF
TGTGCCAGCAGTTTTGGGACAGGAATAACCGGGGAGCTGTTTTTT
>.|TRBV7-8|few|TRBJ2-5
CASSQVTPETQYF
TGTGCCAGCAGCCAAGTCACTCCCGAGACCCAGTACTTC
>.|TRBV12-3/TRBV12-4|many|TRBJ1-1
CASSSQGLPLEAFF
TGTGCCAGCAGTTCACAAGGACTACCCCTAGAAGCTTTCTTT
>TRBD2|TRBV7-2|many|TRBJ2-5
CASSLAGGAEETQYF
TGTGCCAGCAGCTTAGCCGGGGGGGCCGAGGAGACCCAGTACTTC
>.|TRBV27|many|TRBJ2-7
CASSPGPFYEQYF
TGTGCCAGCAGTCCCGGACCGTTCTACGAGCAGTACTTC
>.|TRBV10-3|medium-sized|TRBJ1-1
CAISESEGVNTEAFF
TGTGCCATCAGTGAGTCCGAGGGGGTAAACACTGAAGCTTTCTTT
>.|TRBV24-1|few|TRBJ2-2
CATSDPGSNTGELFF
TGTGCCACCAGTGACCCTGGTTCGAACACCGGGGAGCTGTTTTTT
>TRBD1|TRBV7-9|many|TRBJ2-2
CASSSRDRTLIGELFF
TGTGCCAGCAGCTCCCGGGACAGGACCCTTATCGGGGAGCTGTTTTTT
>TRBD1|TRBV20-1|few|TRBJ2-3
CSARGRDRFTDTQYF
TGCAGTGCTAGGGGGCGGGACAGGTTCACAGATACGCAGTATTTT
>.|TRBV20-1|few|TRBJ2-3
CSAKIISTDTQYF
TGCAGTGCTAAGATAATCAGCACAGATACGCAGTATTTT
>.|TRBV4-2|many|TRBJ2-2
CASSQQELNTGELFF
TGTGCCAGCAGCCAACAGGAACTGAACACCGGGGAGCTGTTTTTT
>.|TRBV6-2/TRBV6-3|.|TRBJ2-7
CASSYPREGGEQYF
TGTGCCAGCAGTTATCCTCGAGAGGGGGGCGAGCAGTACTTC
>.|TRBV5-1|.|TRBJ2-3
CASSLHGTTDTQYF
TGCGCCAGCAGCCTTCATGGAACCACAGATACGCAGTATTTT
>TRBD1|TRBV5-1|many|TRBJ2-7
CASSSTGTGNEQYF
TGCGCCAGCAGCTCCACCGGGACAGGGAACGAGCAGTACTTC
>.|TRBV9|many|TRBJ2-6
CASSVEGAGANVLTF
TGTGCCAGCAGCGTAGAAGGCGCCGGGGCCAACGTCCTGACTTTC
>.|TRBV18|once|TRBJ1-6
CASSTGTGDPPLHF
TGTGCCAGCTCAACCGGGACGGGTGACCCACCCCTCCACTTT
>.|TRBV5-1|many|TRBJ2-7
CASSFQGGSSYEQYF
TGCGCCAGCAGCTTTCAAGGAGGGTCCTCCTACGAGCAGTACTTC
>.|TRBV6-5|many|TRBJ1-1
CASSYLENTEAFF
TGTGCCAGCAGTTACCTGGAGAACACTGAAGCTTTCTTT
>TRBD1|TRBV4-2|many|TRBJ1-4
CASSQDIGGQGQF
TGTGCCAGCAGCCAAGATATAGGTGGACAGGGTCAGTTT
>.|TRBV20-1|many|TRBJ2-5
CSARDRSLGGNQETQYF
TGCAGTGCTAGAGATCGGAGTCTAGGAGGCAACCAAGAGACCCAGTACTTC
>.|TRBV20-1|few|TRBJ2-2
CSARQTGSDTGELFF
TGCAGTGCTAGACAGACAGGTTCTGACACCGGGGAGCTGTTTTTT
>.|TRBV5-1|many|TRBJ1-1
CACPPAGWQSHYTEAFF
TGCGCCTGCCCCCCTGCGGGTTGGCAGTCCCATTACACTGAAGCTTTCTTT
>.|TRBV11-1|many|TRBJ2-1
CASSSVQVAYNEQFF
TGTGCCAGCAGCTCCGTACAGGTGGCATACAATGAGCAGTTCTTC
>TRBD2|TRBV27|many|TRBJ2-1
CASSSGLAGVNEQFF
TGTGCCAGCAGTTCTGGACTAGCGGGAGTAAATGAGCAGTTCTTC
>.|TRBV7-9|many|TRBJ1-2
CASSFRQDPYGYTF
TGTGCCAGCAGCTTCCGCCAGGACCCCTATGGCTACACCTTC
>.|TRBV7-3|.|TRBJ2-5
CASSLNGGRETQYF
TGTGCCAGCAGCTTAAACGGGGGAAGGGAGACCCAGTACTTC
>.|TRBV24-1|many|TRBJ2-5
CATSDVEIQETQYF
TGTGCCACCAGTGATGTCGAGATACAAGAGACCCAGTACTTC
>.|TRBV29-1|.|TRBJ2-7
CSVEIGAGPYYEQYF
TGCAGCGTCGAGATCGGGGCGGGACCTTACTACGAGCAGTACTTC